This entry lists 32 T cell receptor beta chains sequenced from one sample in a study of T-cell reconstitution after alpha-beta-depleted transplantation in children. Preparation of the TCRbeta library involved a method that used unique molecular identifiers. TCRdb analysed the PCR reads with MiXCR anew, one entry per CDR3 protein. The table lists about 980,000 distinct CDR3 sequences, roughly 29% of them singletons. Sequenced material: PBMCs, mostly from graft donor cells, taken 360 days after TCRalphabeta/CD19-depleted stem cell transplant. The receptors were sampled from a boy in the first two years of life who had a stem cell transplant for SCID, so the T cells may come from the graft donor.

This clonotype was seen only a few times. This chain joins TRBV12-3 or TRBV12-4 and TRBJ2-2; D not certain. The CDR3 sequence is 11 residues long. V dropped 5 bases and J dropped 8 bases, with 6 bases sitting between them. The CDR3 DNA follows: TGTGCCAGCAGTGCCCAGGGGGAGCTGTTTTTT. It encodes CASSAQGELFF.

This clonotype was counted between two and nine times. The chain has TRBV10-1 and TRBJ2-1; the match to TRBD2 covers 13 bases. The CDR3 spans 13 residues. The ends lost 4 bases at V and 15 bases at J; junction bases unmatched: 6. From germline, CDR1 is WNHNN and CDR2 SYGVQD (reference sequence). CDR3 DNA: TGCGCCAGCAGTGGCTTGACTAGCGGGGGGCTGTTCTTC. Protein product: CASSGLTSGGLFF.

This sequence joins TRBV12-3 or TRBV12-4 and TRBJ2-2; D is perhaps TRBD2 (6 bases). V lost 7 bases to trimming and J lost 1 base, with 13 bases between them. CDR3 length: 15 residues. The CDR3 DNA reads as TGTGCCAGCATTAGGGGAGGACAGAACACCGGGGAGCTGTTTTTT. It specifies CASIRGGQNTGELFF.

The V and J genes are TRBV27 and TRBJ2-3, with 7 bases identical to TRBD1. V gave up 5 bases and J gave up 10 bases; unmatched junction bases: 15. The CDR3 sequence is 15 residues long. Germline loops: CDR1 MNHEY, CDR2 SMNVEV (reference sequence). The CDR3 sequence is CASSAQRQGLNAQYF. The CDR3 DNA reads TGTGCCAGCAGTGCCCAGAGACAGGGCCTAAATGCGCAGTATTTT.

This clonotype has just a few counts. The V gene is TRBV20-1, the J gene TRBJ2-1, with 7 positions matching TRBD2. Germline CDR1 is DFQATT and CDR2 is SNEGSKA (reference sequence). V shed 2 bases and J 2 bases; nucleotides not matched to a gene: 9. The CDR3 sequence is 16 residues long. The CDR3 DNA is TGCAGTGCTAGATCCCCGGTGGGGGGGACCTACAATGAGCAGTTCTTC. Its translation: CSARSPVGGTYNEQFF.

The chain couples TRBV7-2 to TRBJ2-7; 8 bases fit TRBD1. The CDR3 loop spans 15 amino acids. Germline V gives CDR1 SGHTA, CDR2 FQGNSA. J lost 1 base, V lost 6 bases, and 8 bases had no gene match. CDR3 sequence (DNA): TGTGCCAGCAGACCAGGGGGGACAGGATCCTACGAGCAGTACTTC. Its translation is CASRPGGTGSYEQYF.

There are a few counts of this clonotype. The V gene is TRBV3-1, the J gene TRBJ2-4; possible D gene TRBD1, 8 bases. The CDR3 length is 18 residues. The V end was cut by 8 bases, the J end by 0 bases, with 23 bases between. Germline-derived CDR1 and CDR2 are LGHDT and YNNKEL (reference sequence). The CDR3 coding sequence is TGTGCCAGCTCGGCGGGGGACAGGACCCTCCTAGCCAAAAACATTCAGTACTTC. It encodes CASSAGDRTLLAKNIQYF. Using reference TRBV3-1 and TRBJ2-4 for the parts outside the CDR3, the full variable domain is DTAVSQTPKYLVTQMGNDKSIKCEQNLGHDTMYWYKQDSKKFLKIMFSYNNKELIINETVPNRFSPKSPDKAHLNLHINSLELGDSAVYFCASSAGDRTLLAKNIQYFGAGTRLSVL.

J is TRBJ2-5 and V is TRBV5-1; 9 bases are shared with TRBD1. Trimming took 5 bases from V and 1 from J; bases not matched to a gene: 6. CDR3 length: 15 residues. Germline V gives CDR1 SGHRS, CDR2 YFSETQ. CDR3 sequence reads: CASSWGTGTQETQYF. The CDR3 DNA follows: TGCGCCAGCAGTTGGGGGACAGGGACCCAAGAGACCCAGTACTTC.

CDR3 sequence: CASSPRDRALRSSYNEQFF. Here the CDR3 DNA reads TGTGCCAGCTCCCCTCGGGACAGGGCCCTTCGAAGCTCCTACAATGAGCAGTTCTTC. This rearrangement joins TRBV11-1 to TRBJ2-1, with 9 positions matching TRBD1. Trimming cost V 8 bases and J 0 bases; bases outside gene matches: 17. This CDR3 has 19 amino acids. Germline CDR1 and CDR2: SGHAT and FQDESV (reference sequence).

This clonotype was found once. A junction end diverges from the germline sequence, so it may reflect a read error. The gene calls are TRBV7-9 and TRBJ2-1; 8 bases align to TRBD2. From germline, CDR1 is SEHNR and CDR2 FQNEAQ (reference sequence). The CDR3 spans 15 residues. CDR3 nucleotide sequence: TGTGCCAGCAGCATAGCGGGGTTACTCAACAATGAGCAGTTCTTC. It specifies CASSIAGLLNNEQFF.

The CDR3 sequence: CASSHGGAGYNEQFF. Written as DNA, the CDR3 is TGTGCCAGCAGTCACGGGGGGGCCGGGTACAATGAGCAGTTCTTC. This sequence joins TRBV27 and TRBJ2-1, with 8 bases lining up with TRBD2. The junction had 7 bases not matched to a gene; V was cut back by 5 bases and J by 4 bases. Germline V CDR1 and CDR2: MNHEY, SMNVEV (reference sequence). This CDR3 comprises 15 residues.

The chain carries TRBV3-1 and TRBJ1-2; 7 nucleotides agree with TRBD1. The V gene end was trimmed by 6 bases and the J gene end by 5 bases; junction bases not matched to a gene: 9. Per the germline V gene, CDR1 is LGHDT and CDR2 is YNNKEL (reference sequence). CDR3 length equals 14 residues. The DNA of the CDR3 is TGTGCCAGCAGGCCTGACAGGGAGGCTTATGGCTACACCTTC. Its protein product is CASRPDREAYGYTF.

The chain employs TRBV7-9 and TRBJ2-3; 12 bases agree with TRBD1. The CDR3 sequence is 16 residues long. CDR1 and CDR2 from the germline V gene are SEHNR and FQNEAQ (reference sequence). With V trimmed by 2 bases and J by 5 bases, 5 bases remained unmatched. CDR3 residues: CASSLRDRGRLDTQYF. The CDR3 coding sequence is TGTGCCAGCAGCTTAAGGGACAGGGGGCGATTAGATACGCAGTATTTT. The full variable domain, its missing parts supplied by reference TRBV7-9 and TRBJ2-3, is DTGVSQNPRHKITKRGQNVTFRCDPISEHNRLYWYRQTLGQGPEFLTYFQNEAQLEKSRLLSDRFSAERPKGSFSTLEIQRTEQGDSAMYLCASSLRDRGRLDTQYFGPGTRLTVL.

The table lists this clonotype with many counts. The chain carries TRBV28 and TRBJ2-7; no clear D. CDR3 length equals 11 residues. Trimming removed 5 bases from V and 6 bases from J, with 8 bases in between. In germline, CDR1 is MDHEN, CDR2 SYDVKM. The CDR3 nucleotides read TGTGCCAGCAGTCACCAGTTCGAGCAGTACTTC. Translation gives CASSHQFEQYF.

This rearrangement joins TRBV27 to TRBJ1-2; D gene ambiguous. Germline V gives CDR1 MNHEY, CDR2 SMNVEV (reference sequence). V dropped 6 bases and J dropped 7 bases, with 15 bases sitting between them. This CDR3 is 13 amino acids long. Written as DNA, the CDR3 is TGTGCCAGCAGCTTGGTAGAAGGCCGTGGCTACACCTTC. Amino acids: CASSLVEGRGYTF.

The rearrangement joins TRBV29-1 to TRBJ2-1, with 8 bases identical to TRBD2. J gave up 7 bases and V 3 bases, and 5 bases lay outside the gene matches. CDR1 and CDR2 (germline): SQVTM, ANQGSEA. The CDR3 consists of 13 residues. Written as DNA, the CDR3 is TGCAGCGTTGATAGCGGGGTGGGAAATGAGCAGTTCTTC. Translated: CSVDSGVGNEQFF.

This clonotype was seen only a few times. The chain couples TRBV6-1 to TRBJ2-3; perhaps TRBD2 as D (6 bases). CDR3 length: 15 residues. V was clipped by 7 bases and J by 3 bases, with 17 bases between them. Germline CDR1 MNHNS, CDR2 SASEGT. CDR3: CASTVSGGSTDTQYF. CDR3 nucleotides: TGTGCCAGCACGGTTTCCGGGGGATCGACAGATACGCAGTATTTT.

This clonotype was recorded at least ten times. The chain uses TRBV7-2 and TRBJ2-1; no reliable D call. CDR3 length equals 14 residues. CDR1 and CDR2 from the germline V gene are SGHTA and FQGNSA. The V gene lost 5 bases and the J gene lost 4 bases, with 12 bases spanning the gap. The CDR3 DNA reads TGTGCCAGCAGCCGGAACCCGGCGTACAATGAGCAGTTCTTC. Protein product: CASSRNPAYNEQFF. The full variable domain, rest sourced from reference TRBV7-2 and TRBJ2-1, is GAGVSQSPSNKVTEKGKDVELRCDPISGHTALYWYRQSLGQGLEFLIYFQGNSAPDKSGLPSDRFSAERTGGSVSTLTIQRTQQEDSAVYLCASSRNPAYNEQFFGPGTRLTVL.

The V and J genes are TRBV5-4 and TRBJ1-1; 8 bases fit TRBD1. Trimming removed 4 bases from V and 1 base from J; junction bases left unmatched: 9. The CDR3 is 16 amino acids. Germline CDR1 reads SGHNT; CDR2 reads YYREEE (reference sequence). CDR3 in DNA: TGTGCCAGCAGCCCCCGCCCCGGGACAGGGAACACTGAAGCTTTCTTT. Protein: CASSPRPGTGNTEAFF.

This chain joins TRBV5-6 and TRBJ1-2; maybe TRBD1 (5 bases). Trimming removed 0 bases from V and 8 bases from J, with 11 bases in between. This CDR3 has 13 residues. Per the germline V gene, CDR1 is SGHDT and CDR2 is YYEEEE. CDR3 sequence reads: CASSLGQLGGYTF. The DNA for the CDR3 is TGTGCCAGCAGCTTGGGACAGCTCGGAGGCTACACCTTC. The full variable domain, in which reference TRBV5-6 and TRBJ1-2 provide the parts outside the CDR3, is DAGVTQSPTHLIKTRGQQVTLRCSPKSGHDTVSWYQQALGQGPQFIFQYYEEEERQRGNFPDRFSGHQFPNYSSELNVNALLLGDSALYLCASSLGQLGGYTFGSGTRLTVV.

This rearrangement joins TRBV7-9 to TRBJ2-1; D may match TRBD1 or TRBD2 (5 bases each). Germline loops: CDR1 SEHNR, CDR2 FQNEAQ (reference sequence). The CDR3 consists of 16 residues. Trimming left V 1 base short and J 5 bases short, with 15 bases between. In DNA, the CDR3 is TGTGCCAGCAGCTTAGTTCAGAGGGGCCCCAACAATGAGCAGTTCTTC. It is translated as CASSLVQRGPNNEQFF.

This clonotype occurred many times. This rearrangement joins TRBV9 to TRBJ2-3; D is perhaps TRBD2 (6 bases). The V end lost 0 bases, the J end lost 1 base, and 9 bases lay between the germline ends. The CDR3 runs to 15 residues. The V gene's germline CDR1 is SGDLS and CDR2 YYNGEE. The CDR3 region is CASSVVGGGTDTQYF. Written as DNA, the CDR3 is TGTGCCAGCAGCGTAGTTGGCGGGGGCACAGATACGCAGTATTTT.

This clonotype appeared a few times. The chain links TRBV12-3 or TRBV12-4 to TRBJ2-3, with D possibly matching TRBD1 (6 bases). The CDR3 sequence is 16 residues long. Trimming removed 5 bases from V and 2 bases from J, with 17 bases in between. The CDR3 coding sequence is TGTGCCAGCAGTCCAACCAGGGGTTCTTACACAGATACGCAGTATTTT. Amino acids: CASSPTRGSYTDTQYF.

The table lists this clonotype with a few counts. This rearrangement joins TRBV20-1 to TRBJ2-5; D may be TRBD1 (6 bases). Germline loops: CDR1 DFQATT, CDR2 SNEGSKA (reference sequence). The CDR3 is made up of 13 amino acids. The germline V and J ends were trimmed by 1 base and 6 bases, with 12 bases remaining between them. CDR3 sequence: CSARGNRVKTQYF. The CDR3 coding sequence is TGCAGTGCTAGAGGGAACAGGGTAAAGACCCAGTACTTC.

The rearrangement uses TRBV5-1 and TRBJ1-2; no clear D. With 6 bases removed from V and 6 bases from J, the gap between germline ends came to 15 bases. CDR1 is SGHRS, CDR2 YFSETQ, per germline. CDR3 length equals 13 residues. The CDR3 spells CASTTSKGHGYTF. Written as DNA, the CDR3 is TGCGCCAGCACCACCAGTAAGGGCCATGGCTACACCTTC.

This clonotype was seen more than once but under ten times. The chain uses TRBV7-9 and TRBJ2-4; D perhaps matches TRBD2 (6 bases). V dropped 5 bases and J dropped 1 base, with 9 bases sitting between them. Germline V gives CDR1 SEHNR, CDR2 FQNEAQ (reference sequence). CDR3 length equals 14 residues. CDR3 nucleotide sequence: TGTGCCAGCAGCACCGGGGGTGCCAAAAACATTCAGTACTTC. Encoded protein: CASSTGGAKNIQYF.

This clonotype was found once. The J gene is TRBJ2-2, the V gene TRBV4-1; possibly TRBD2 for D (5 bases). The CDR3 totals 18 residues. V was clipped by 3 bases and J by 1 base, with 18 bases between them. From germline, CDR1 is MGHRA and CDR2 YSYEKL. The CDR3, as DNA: TGCGCCAGCAGCCACTTGATACCGGGGATCCGGAACACCGGGGAGCTGTTTTTT. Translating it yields CASSHLIPGIRNTGELFF.

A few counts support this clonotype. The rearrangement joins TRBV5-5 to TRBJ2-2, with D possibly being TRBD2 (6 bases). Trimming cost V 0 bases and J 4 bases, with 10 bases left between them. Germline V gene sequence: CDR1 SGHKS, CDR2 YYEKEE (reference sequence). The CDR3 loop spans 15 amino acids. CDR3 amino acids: CASSLVLAPTGELFF. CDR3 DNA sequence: TGTGCCAGCAGCTTGGTACTAGCTCCCACCGGGGAGCTGTTTTTT.

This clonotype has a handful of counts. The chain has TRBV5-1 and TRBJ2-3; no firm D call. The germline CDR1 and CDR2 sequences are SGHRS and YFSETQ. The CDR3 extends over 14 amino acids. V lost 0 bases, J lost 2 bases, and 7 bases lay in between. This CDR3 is CASSLVRPTDTQYF. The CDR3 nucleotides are TGCGCCAGCAGCTTGGTTCGCCCCACAGATACGCAGTATTTT.

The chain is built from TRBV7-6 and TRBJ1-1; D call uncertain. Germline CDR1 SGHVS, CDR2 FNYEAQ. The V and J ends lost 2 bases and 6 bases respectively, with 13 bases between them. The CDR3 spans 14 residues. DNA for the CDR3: TGTGCCAGCAGCTTATCTTCCGGGGAGGCTGAAGCTTTCTTT. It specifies CASSLSSGEAEAFF. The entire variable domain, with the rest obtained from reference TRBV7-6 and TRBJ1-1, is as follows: GAGVSQSPRYKVTKRGQDVALRCDPISGHVSLYWYRQALGQGPEFLTYFNYEAQQDKSGLPNDRFSAERPEGSISTLTIQRTEQRDSAMYRCASSLSSGEAEAFFGQGTRLTVV.

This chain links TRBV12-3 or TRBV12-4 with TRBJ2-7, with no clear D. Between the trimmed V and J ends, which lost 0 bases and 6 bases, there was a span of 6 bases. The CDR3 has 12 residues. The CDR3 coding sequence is TGTGCCAGCAGTTTAGCGCTGAGCGAGCAGTACTTC. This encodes CASSLALSEQYF.

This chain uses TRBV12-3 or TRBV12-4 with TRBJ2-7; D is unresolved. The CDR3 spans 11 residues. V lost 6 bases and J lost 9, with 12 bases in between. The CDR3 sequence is CASSRTSGQYF. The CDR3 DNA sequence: TGTGCCAGCAGCCGCACCTCGGGGCAGTACTTC.